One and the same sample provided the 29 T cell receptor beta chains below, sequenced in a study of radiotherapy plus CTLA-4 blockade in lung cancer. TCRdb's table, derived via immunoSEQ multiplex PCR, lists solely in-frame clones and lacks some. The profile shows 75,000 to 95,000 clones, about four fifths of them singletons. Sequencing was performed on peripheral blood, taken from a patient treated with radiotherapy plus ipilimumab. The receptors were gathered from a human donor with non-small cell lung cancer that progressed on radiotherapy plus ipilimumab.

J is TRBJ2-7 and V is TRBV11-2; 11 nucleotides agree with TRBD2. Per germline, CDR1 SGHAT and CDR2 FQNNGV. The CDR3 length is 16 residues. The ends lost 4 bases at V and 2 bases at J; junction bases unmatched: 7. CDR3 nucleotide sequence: TGTGCCAGCAGCTCCGGACTAGCGGGCCCCACCTACGAGCAGTACTTC. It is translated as CASSSGLAGPTYEQYF.

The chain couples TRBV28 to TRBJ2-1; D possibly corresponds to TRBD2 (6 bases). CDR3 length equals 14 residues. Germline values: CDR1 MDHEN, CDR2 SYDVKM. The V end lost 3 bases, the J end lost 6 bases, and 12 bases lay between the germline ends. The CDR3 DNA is TGTGCCAGCAGTTTCGGGGACTTAGGCAATGAGCAGTTCTTC. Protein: CASSFGDLGNEQFF.

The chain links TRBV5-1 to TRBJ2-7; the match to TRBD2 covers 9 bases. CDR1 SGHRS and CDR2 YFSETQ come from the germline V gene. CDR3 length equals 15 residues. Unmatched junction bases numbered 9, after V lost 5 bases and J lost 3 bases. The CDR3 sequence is CASRPTSGSFYEQYF. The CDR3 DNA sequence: TGCGCCAGCAGGCCGACTAGCGGATCCTTCTACGAGCAGTACTTC.

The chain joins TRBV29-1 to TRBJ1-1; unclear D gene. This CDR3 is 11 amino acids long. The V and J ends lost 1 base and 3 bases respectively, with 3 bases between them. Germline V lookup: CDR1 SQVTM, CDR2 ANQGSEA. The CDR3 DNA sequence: TGCAGCGTTGAAGCTTACACTGAAGCTTTCTTT. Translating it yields CSVEAYTEAFF.

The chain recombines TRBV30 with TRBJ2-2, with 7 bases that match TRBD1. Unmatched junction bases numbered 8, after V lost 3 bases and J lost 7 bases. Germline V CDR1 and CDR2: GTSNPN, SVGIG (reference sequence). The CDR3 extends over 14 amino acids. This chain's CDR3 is CAWRFQTGFGELFF. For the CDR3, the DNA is TGTGCCTGGAGATTCCAGACAGGGTTCGGGGAGCTGTTTTTT.

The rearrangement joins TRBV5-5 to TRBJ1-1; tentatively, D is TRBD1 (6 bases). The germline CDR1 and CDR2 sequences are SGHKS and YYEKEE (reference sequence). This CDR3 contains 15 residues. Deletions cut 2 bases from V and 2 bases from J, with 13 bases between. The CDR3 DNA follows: TGTGCCAGCAGCTTTTCCCCGACAGGCAACACTGAAGCTTTCTTT. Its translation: CASSFSPTGNTEAFF.

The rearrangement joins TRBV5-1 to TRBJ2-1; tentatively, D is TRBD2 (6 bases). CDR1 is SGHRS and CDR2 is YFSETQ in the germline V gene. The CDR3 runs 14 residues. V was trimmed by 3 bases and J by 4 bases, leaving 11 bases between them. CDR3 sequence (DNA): TGCGCCAGCAGCTCGGGAGCGCTTTACAATGAGCAGTTCTTC. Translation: CASSSGALYNEQFF. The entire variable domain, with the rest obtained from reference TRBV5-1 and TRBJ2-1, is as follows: KAGVTQTPRYLIKTRGQQVTLSCSPISGHRSVSWYQQTPGQGLQFLFEYFSETQRNKGNFPGRFSGRQFSNSRSEMNVSTLELGDSALYLCASSSGALYNEQFFGPGTRLTVL.

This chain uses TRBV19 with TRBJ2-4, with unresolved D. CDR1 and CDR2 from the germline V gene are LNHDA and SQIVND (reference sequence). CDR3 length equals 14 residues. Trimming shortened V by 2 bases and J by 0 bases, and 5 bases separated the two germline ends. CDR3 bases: TGTGCCAGTAGTATAAAGGGAGCCAAAAACATTCAGTACTTC. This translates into CASSIKGAKNIQYF. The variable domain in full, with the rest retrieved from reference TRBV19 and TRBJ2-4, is DGGITQSPKYLFRKEGQNVTLSCEQNLNHDAMYWYRQDPGQGLRLIYYSQIVNDFQKGDIAEGYSVSREKKESFPLTVTSAQKNPTAFYLCASSIKGAKNIQYFGAGTRLSVL.

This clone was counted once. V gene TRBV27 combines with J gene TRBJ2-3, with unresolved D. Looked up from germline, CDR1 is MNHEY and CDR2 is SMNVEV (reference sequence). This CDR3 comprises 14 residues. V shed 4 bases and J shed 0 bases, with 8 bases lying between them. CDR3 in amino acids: CASSWAASTDTQYF. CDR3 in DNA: TGTGCCAGCAGTTGGGCGGCTAGCACAGATACGCAGTATTTT.

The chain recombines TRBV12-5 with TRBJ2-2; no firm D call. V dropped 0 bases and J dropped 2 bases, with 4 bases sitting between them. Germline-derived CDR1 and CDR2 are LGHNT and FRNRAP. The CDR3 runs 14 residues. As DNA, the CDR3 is TGTGCTAGTGGTTTGGTCGGCAACACCGGGGAGCTGTTTTTT. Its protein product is CASGLVGNTGELFF.

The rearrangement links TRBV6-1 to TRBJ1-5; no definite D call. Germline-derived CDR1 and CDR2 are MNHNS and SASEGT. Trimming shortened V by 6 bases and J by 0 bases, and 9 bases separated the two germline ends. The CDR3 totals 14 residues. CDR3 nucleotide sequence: TGTGCCAGCAGAATCAGGAATAGCAATCAGCCCCAGCATTTT. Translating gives CASRIRNSNQPQHF.

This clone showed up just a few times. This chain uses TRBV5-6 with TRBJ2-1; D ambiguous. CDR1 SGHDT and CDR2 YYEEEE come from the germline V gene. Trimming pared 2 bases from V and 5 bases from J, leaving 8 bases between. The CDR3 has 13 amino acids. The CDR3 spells CASSFTRHNEQFF. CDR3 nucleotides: TGTGCCAGCAGCTTTACCAGGCACAATGAGCAGTTCTTC.

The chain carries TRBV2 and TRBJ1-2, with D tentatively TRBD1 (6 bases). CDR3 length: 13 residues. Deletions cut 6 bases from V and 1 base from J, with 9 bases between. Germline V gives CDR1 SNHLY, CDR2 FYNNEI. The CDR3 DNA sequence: TGTGCCAGCAGCCAACAGGGTAACTATGGCTACACCTTC. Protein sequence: CASSQQGNYGYTF.

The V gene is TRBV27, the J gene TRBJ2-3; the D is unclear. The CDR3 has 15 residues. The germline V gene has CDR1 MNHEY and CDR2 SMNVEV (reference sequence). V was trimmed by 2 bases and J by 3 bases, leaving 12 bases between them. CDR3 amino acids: CASSLGPRPTDTQYF. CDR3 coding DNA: TGTGCCAGCAGTTTAGGGCCACGCCCGACAGATACGCAGTATTTT.

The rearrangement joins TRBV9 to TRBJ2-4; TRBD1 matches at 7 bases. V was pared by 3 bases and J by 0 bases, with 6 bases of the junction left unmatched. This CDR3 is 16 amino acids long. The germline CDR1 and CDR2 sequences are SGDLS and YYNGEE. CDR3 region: CASSAEQGLAKNIQYF. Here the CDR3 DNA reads TGTGCCAGCAGCGCTGAACAGGGGTTAGCCAAAAACATTCAGTACTTC.

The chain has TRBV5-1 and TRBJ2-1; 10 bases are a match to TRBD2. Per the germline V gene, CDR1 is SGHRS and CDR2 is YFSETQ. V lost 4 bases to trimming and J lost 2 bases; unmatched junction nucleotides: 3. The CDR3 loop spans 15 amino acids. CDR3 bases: TGCGCCAGCAGCAGCAGCGGGAGGGCCTACAATGAGCAGTTCTTC. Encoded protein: CASSSSGRAYNEQFF. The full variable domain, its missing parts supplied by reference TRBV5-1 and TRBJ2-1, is KAGVTQTPRYLIKTRGQQVTLSCSPISGHRSVSWYQQTPGQGLQFLFEYFSETQRNKGNFPGRFSGRQFSNSRSEMNVSTLELGDSALYLCASSSSGRAYNEQFFGPGTRLTVL.

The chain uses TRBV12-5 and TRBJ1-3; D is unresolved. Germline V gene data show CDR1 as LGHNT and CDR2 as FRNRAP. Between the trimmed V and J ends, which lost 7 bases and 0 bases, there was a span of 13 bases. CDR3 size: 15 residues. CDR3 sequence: CASALGKGSGNTIYF. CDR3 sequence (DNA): TGTGCTAGTGCCCTTGGGAAGGGCTCTGGAAACACCATATATTTT.

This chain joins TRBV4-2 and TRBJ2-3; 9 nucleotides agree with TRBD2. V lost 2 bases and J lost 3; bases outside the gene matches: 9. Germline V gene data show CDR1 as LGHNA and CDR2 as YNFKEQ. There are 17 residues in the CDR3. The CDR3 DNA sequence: TGTGCCAGCAGCCAACCCAAACTAGCGGGCGGGACAGATACGCAGTATTTT. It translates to CASSQPKLAGGTDTQYF.

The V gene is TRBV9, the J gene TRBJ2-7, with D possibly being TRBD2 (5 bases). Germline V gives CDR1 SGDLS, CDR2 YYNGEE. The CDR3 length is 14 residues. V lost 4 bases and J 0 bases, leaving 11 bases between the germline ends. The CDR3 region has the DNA TGTGCCAGCAGCCCCCGGACTTCCTCCTACGAGCAGTACTTC. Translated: CASSPRTSSYEQYF.

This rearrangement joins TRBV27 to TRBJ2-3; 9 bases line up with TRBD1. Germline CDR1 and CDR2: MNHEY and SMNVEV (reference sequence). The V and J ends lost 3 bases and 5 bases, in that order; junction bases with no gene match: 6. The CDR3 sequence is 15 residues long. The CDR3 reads CASSFRGQGRDTQYF. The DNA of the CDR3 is TGTGCCAGCAGTTTCCGAGGACAGGGGCGAGATACGCAGTATTTT.

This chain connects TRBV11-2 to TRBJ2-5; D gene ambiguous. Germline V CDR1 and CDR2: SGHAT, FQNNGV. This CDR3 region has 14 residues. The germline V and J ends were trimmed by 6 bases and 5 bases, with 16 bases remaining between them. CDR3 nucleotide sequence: TGTGCCAGCAGTCAAGACGGGCTCCAGGAGACCCAGTACTTC. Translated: CASSQDGLQETQYF.

CDR3 loop: CSVSMKTGSEAFF. In nucleotides, the CDR3 is TGCAGCGTTTCCATGAAGACAGGATCTGAAGCTTTCTTT. J is TRBJ1-1 and V is TRBV29-1; the D gene is possibly TRBD1 (6 bases). V lost 5 bases and J 6 bases, leaving 16 bases between the germline ends. The length of the CDR3 is 13 residues. CDR1 and CDR2 from the germline V gene are SQVTM and ANQGSEA.

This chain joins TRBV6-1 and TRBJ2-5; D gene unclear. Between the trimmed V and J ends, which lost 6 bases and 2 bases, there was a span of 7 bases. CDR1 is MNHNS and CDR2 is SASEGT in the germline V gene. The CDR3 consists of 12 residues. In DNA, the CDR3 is TGTGCCAGCAGCCCCCAGCAAGAGACCCAGTACTTC. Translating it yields CASSPQQETQYF.

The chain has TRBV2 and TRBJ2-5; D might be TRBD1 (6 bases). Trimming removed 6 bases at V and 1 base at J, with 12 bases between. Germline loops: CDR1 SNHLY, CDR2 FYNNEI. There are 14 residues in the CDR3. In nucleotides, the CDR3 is TGTGCCAGCAGGACCACAGGGTCCCAAGAGACCCAGTACTTC. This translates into CASRTTGSQETQYF.

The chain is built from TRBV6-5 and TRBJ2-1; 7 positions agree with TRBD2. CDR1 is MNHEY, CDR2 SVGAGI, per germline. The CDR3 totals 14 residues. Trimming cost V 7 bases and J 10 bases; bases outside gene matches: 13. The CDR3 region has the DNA TGTGCCAGCAAAAGGACAATAGCGGGTGGGGAGCAGTTCTTC. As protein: CASKRTIAGGEQFF.

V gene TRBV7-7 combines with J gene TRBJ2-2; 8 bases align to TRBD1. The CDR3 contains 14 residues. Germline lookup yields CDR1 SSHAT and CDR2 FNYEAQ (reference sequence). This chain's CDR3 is CASGGQGYPGELFF. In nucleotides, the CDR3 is TGTGCTAGCGGCGGACAGGGTTATCCCGGGGAGCTGTTTTTT.

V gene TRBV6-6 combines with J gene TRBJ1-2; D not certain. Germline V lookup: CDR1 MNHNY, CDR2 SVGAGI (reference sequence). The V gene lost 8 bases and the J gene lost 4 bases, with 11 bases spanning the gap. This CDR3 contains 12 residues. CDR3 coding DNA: TGTGCCAGCGGAGACGCGGGCTATGGCTACACCTTC. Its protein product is CASGDAGYGYTF.

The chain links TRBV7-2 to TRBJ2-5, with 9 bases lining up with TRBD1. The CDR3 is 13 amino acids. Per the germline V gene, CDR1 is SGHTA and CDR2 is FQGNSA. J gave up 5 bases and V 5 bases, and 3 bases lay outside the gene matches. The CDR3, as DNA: TGTGCCAGCAGCCGAGACAGGGGGGAGACCCAGTACTTC. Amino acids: CASSRDRGETQYF.

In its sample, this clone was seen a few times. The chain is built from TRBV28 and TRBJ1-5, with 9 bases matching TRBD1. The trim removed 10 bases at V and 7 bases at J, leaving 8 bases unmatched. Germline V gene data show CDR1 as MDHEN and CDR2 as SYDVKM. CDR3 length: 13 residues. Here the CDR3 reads CATTGTGNQPQHF. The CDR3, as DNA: TGTGCCACCACAGGGACAGGGAACCAGCCCCAGCATTTT.